This T cell receptor (beta chain) was found in a study of a mutant IDH1 vaccine in newly diagnosed glioma. Clones were read by immunoSEQ multiplex PCR, and TCRdb kept only the in-frame ones, dropping some. The sample shows about 67,000 clones, around 80% of them seen only once. The CDR3 length is 19 residues. The trim removed 4 bases at V and 6 bases at J, leaving 16 bases unmatched. Per germline, CDR1 LGHNT and CDR2 FRNRAP. Time point of the sample: baseline, week 1 (first vaccination visit). As to treatment: pre-vaccination baseline after standard-of-care therapy. The sequenced sample was peripheral blood mononuclear cells (PBMCs), obtained from a glioma patient treated with radiotherapy, temozolomide or both. This TCR derives from a young woman with glioma. Some clones in this sample may be carry-over from other donors' samples. The chain links TRBV12-5 to TRBJ2-2; 11 bases align to TRBD1. DNA of the CDR3: TGTGCTAGTGGTTCGGACAGGGGGCTGGTAGCTGAACAGTCCGGGGAGCTGTTTTTT. Translating gives CASGSDRGLVAEQSGELFF.